This T cell receptor (beta chain) emerged from a study of T-cell reconstitution after alpha-beta-depleted transplantation in children. The TCRbeta library incorporated unique molecular identifiers. TCRdb fed the PCR reads into MiXCR, producing one record per CDR3 protein. The sample lists roughly 220,000 distinct CDR3 sequences, 9.7% occurring once. In this sample, this clonotype turned up many times. The CDR3 is 17 amino acids. V trimming: 4 bases; J trimming: 4 bases; junction bases outside the gene matches: 8. From germline, CDR1 is SNHLY and CDR2 FYNNEI. The chain uses TRBV2 and TRBJ2-2, with 11 bases lining up with TRBD2. This specimen was PBMCs from the stem cell graft donor, taken from the stem cell graft. The TCR comes from a human donor who donated a stem cell graft to a child with SCID. CDR3 DNA sequence: TGTGCCAGCAGTGTTAATCTAGCGGGAGGAGGCACCGGGGAGCTGTTTTTT. It yields the protein CASSVNLAGGGTGELFF. Combining the CDR3 with reference TRBV2 and TRBJ2-2 gives the whole variable domain EPEVTQTPSHQVTQMGQEVILRCVPISNHLYFYWYRQILGQKVEFLVSFYNNEISEKSEIFDDQFSVERPDGSNFTLKIRSTKLEDSAMYFCASSVNLAGGGTGELFFGEGSRLTVL.